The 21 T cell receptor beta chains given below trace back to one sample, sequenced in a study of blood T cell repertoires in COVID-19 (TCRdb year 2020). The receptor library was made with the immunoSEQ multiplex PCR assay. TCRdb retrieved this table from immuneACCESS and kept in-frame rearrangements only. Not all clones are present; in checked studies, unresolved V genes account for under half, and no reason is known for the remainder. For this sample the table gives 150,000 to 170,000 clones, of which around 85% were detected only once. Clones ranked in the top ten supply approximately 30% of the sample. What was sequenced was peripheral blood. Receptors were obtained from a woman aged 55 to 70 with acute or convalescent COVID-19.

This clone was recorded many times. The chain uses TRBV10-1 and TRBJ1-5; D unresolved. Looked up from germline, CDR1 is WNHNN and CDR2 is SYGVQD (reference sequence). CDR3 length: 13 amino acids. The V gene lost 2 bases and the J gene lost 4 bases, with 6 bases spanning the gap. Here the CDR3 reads CASSESGNQPQHF. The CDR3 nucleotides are TGCGCCAGCAGTGAGAGCGGGAATCAGCCCCAGCATTTT.

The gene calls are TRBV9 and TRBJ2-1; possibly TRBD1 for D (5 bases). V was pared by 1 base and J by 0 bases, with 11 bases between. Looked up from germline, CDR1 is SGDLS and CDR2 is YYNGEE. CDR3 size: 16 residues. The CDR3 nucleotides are TGTGCCAGCAGCGTACCTACAGGTAGCTCCTACAATGAGCAGTTCTTC. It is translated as CASSVPTGSSYNEQFF. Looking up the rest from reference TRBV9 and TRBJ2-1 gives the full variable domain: DSGVTQTPKHLITATGQRVTLRCSPRSGDLSVYWYQQSLDQGLQFLIQYYNGEERAKGNILERFSAQQFPDLHSELNLSSLELGDSALYFCASSVPTGSSYNEQFFGPGTRLTVL.

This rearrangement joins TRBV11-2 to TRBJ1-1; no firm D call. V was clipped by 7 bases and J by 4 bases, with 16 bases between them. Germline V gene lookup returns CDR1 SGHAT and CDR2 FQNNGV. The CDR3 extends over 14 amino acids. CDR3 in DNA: TGTGCCAGCAACCCTTTGGGGAGTTCCACTGAAGCTTTCTTT. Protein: CASNPLGSSTEAFF.

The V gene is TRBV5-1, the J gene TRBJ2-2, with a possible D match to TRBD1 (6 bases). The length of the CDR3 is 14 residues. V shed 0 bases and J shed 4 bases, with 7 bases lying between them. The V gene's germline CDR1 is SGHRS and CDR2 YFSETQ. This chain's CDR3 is CASSLAGVTGELFF. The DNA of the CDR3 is TGCGCCAGCAGCTTGGCAGGGGTCACCGGGGAGCTGTTTTTT.

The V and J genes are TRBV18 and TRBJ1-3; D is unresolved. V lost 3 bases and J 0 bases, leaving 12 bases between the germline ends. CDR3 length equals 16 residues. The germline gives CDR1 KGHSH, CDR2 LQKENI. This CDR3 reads CASSPKRATSGNTIYF. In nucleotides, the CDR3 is TGTGCCAGCTCACCCAAGAGGGCAACCTCTGGAAACACCATATATTTT. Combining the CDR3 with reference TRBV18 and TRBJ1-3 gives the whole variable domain NAGVMQNPRHLVRRRGQEARLRCSPMKGHSHVYWYRQLPEEGLKFMVYLQKENIIDESGMPKERFSAEFPKEGPSILRIQQVVRGDSAAYFCASSPKRATSGNTIYFGEGSWLTVV.

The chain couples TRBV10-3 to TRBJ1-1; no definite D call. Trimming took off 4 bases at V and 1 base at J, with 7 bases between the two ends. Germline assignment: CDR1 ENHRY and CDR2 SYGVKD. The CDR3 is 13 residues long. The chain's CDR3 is CAISANGNTEAFF. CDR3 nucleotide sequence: TGTGCCATCAGTGCAAACGGGAACACTGAAGCTTTCTTT.

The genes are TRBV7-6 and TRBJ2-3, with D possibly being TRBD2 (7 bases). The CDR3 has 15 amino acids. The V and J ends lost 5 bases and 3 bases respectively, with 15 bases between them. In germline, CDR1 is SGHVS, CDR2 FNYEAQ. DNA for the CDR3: TGTGCCAGCAGCCGCGGGGGCCGAATGACAGATACGCAGTATTTT. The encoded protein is CASSRGGRMTDTQYF.

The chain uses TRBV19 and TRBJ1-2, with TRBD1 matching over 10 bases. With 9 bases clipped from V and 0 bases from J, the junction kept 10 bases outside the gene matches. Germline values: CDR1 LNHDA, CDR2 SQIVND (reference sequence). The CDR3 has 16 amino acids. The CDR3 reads CASSPGDRGPNYGYTF. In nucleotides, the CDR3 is TGTGCCAGCAGTCCTGGGGACAGGGGTCCTAACTATGGCTACACCTTC.

The CDR3 is CASSPKGVGGEKLFF. Written as DNA, the CDR3 is TGTGCCAGCAGCCCCAAGGGGGTGGGTGGTGAAAAACTGTTTTTT. The rearrangement joins TRBV9 to TRBJ1-4; TRBD1 is a possible D gene (6 bases). CDR1 is SGDLS and CDR2 is YYNGEE in the germline V gene. The CDR3 is 15 amino acids. Trimming stripped 4 bases from V and 7 bases from J, with 17 bases between. The variable domain in full, with the rest retrieved from reference TRBV9 and TRBJ1-4, is DSGVTQTPKHLITATGQRVTLRCSPRSGDLSVYWYQQSLDQGLQFLIQYYNGEERAKGNILERFSAQQFPDLHSELNLSSLELGDSALYFCASSPKGVGGEKLFFGSGTQLSVL.

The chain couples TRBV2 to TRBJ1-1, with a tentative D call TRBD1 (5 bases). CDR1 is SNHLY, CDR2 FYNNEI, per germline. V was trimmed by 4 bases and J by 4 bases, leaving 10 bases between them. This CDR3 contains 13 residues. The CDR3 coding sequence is TGTGCCAGCAGTGGACAGTCTTTCACTGAAGCTTTCTTT. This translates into CASSGQSFTEAFF.

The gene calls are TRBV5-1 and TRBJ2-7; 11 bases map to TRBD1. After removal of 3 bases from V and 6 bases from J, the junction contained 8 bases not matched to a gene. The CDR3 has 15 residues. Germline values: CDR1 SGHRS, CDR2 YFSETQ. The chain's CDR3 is CASSSLLGQGGEQYF. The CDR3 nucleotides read TGCGCCAGCAGCTCCCTACTGGGACAGGGGGGCGAGCAGTACTTC.

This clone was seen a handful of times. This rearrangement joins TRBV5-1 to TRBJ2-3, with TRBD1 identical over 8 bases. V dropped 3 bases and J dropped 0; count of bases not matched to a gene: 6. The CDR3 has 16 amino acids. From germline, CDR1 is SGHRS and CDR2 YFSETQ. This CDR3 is CASSWGQVGSTDTQYF. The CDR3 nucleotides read TGCGCCAGCAGCTGGGGACAGGTTGGGAGCACAGATACGCAGTATTTT.

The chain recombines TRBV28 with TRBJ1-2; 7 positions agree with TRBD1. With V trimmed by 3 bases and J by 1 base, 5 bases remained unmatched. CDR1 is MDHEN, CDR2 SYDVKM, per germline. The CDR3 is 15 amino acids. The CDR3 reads CASSFQGVNNYGYTF. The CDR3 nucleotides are TGTGCCAGCAGTTTCCAGGGGGTAAATAACTATGGCTACACCTTC.

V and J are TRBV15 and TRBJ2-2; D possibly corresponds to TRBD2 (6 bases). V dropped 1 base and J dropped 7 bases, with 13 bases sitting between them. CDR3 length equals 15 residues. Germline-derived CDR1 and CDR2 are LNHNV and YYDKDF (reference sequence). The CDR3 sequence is CATSRGGAADGELFF. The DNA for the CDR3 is TGTGCCACCAGCAGAGGCGGGGCGGCGGACGGGGAGCTGTTTTTT.

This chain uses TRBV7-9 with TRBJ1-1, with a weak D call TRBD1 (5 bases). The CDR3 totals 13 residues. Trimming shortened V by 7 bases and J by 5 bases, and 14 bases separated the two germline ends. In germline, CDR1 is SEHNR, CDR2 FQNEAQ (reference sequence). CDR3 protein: CASTTSEGTEAFF. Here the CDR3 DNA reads TGTGCCAGCACCACCTCGGAGGGGACTGAAGCTTTCTTT.

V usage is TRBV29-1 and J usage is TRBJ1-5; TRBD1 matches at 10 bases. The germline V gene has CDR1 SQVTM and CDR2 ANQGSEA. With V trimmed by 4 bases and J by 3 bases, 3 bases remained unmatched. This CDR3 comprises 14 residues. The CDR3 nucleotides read TGCAGCGTTGTGACAGGGGGCATCAATCAGCCCCAGCATTTT. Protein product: CSVVTGGINQPQHF. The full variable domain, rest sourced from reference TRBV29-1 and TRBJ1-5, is SAVISQKPSRDICQRGTSLTIQCQVDSQVTMMFWYRQQPGQSLTLIATANQGSEATYESGFVIDKFPISRPNLTFSTLTVSNMSPEDSSIYLCSVVTGGINQPQHFGDGTRLSIL.

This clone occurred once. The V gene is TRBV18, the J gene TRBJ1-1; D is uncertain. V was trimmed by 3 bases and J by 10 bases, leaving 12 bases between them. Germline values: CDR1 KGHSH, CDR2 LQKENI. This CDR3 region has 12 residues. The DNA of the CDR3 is TGTGCCAGCTCACCTCAAGTCGGCGGAGCTTTCTTT. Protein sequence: CASSPQVGGAFF.

Here the CDR3 reads CASSNHFRVPTDTQYF. For the CDR3, the DNA is TGTGCCAGCAGCAATCACTTTCGGGTTCCCACAGATACGCAGTATTTT. This chain links TRBV7-2 with TRBJ2-3; D gene ambiguous. In germline, CDR1 is SGHTA, CDR2 FQGNSA. The CDR3 consists of 16 residues. V was pared by 5 bases and J by 2 bases, with 17 bases between.

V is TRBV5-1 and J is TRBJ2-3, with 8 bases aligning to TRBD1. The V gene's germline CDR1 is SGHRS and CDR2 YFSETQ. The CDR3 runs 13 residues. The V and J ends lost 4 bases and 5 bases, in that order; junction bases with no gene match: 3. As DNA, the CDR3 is TGCGCCAGCAGCACGACAGGGGAAGATACGCAGTATTTT. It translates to CASSTTGEDTQYF.

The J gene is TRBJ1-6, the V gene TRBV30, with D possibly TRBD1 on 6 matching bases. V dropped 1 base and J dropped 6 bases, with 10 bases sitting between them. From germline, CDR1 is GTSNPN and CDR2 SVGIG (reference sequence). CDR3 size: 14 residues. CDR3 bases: TGTGCCTGGAGTGGGGACATCTCTAATTCACCCCTCCACTTT. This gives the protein CAWSGDISNSPLHF.

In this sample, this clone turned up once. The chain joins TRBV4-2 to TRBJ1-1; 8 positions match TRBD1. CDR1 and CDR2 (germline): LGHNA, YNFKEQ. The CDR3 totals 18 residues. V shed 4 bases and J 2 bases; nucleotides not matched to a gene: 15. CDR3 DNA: TGTGCCAGCAGCCGTGCCCTGCGCATACAGGGGGGAAACACTGAAGCTTTCTTT. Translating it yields CASSRALRIQGGNTEAFF.